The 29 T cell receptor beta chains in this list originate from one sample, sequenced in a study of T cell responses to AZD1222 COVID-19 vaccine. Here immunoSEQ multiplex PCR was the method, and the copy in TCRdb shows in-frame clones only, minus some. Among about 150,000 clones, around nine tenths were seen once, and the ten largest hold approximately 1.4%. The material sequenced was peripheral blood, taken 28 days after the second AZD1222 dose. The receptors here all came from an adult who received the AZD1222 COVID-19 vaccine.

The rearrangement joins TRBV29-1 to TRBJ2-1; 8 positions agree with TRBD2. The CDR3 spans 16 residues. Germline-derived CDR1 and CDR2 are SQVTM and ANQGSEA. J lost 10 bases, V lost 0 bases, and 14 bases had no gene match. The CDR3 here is CSVEDPRSGGNYEQFF. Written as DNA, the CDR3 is TGCAGCGTTGAAGATCCGAGGAGCGGGGGAAATTACGAGCAGTTCTTC.

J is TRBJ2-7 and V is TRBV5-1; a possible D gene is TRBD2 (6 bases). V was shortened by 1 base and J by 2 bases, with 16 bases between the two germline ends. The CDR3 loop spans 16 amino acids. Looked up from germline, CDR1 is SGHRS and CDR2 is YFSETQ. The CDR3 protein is CASSLNTGTGAYEQYF. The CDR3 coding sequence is TGCGCCAGCAGCTTGAATACGGGAACGGGGGCCTACGAGCAGTACTTC.

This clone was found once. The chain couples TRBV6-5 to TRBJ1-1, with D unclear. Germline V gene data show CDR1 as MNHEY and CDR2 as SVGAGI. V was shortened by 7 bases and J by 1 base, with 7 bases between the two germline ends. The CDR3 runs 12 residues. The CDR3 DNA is TGTGCCAGCACGAATTCGAACACTGAAGCTTTCTTT. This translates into CASTNSNTEAFF.

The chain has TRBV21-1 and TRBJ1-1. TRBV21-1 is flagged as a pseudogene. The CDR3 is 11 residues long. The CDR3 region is CASTRGDTPFF. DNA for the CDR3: TGTGCCAGCACCAGAGGGGATACGCCCTTTTTT.

CDR3 region: CASSEPQGDQPQHF. DNA of the CDR3: TGTGCCAGCAGTGAACCCCAGGGAGATCAGCCCCAGCATTTT. The rearrangement uses TRBV25-1 and TRBJ1-5; D possibly corresponds to TRBD1 (5 bases). This CDR3 contains 14 residues. Germline CDR1 is MGHDK and CDR2 is SYGVNS. Trimming shortened V by 2 bases and J by 5 bases, and 10 bases separated the two germline ends.

Written as DNA, the CDR3 is TGTGCCAGCAGCCAAGACGGCGAGGTTTCCGACGAGCAGTACTTC. This translates into CASSQDGEVSDEQYF. V and J are TRBV3-1 (or the pseudogene TRBV3-2) and TRBJ2-7; no firm D call. The CDR3 spans 15 residues. V lost 0 bases and J 5 bases, leaving 14 bases between the germline ends. CDR1 LGHDT and CDR2 YNNKEL come from the germline V gene (reference sequence).

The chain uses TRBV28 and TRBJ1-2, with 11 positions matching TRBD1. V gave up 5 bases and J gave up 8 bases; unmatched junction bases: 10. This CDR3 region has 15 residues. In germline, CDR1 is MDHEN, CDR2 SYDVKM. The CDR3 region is CASSQIGQGAGGYTF. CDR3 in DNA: TGTGCCAGCAGTCAAATCGGACAGGGGGCAGGCGGCTACACCTTC.

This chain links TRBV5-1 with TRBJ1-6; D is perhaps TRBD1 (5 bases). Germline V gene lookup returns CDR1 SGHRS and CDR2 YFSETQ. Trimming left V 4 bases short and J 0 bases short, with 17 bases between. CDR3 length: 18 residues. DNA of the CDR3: TGCGCCAGCAGCCCCTCGGTCGGGGCGAGCTCCTATAATTCACCCCTCCACTTT. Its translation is CASSPSVGASSYNSPLHF.

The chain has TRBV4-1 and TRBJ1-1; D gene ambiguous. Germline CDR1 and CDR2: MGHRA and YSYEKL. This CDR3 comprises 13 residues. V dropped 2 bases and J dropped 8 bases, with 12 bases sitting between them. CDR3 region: CASSQIGRAEAFF. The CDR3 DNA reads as TGCGCCAGCAGCCAAATAGGGCGGGCAGAAGCTTTCTTT.

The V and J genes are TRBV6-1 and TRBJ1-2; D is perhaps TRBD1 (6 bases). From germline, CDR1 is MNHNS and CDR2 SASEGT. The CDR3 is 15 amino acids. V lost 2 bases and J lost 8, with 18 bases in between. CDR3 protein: CASSENLNRAEGYTF. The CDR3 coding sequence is TGTGCCAGCAGTGAAAATTTGAACAGGGCTGAAGGCTACACCTTC.

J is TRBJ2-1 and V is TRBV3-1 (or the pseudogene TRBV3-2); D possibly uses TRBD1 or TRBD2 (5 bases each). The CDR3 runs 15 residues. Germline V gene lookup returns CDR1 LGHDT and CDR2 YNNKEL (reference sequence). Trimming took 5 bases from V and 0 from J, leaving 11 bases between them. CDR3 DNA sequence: TGTGCCAGCAGCGGGGGAGTACGCTCCTACAATGAGCAGTTCTTC. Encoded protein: CASSGGVRSYNEQFF.

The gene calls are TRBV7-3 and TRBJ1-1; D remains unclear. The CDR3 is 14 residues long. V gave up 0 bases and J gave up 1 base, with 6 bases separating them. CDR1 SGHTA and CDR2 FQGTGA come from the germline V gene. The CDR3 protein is CASSLTGPNTEAFF. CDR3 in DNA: TGTGCCAGCAGCTTAACAGGTCCGAACACTGAAGCTTTCTTT.

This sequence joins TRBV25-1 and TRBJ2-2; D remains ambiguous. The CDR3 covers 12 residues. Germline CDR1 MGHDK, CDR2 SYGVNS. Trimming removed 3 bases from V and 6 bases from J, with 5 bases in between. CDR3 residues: CASSDVPGELFF. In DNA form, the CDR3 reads TGTGCCAGCAGTGATGTACCCGGGGAGCTGTTTTTT.

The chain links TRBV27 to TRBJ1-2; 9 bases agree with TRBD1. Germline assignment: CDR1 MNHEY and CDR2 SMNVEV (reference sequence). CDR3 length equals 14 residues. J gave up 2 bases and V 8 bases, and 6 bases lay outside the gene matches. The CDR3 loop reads CASARTGDNYGYTF. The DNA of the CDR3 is TGTGCCAGCGCCAGGACAGGGGACAACTATGGCTACACCTTC.

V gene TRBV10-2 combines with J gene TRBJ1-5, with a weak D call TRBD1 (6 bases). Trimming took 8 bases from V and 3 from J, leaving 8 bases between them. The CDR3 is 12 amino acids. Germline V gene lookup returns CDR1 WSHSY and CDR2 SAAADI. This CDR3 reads CASGQSNQPQHF. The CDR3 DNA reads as TGCGCCAGCGGACAGTCCAATCAGCCCCAGCATTTT.

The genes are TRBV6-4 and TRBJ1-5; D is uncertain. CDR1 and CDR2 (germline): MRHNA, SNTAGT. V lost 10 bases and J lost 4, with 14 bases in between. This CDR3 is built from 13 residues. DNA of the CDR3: TGTGCCACCCAGAGGTCTGGGAATCAGCCCCAGCATTTT. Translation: CATQRSGNQPQHF.

CDR3 DNA sequence: TGTGCCAGCAGTGACGAACACCTACACCTCCAAGAGACCCAGTACTTC. This encodes CASSDEHLHLQETQYF. The chain uses TRBV2 and TRBJ2-5, with no clear D. The CDR3 has 16 residues. Germline V gene lookup returns CDR1 SNHLY and CDR2 FYNNEI. Trimming left V 3 bases short and J 1 base short, with 15 bases between.

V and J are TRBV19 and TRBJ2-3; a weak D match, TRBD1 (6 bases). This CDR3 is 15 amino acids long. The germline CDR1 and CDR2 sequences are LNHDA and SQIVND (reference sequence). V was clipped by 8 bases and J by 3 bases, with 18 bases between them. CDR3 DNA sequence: TGTGCCAGTTCCAGGGGTTCGTACGTGACAGATACGCAGTATTTT. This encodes CASSRGSYVTDTQYF.

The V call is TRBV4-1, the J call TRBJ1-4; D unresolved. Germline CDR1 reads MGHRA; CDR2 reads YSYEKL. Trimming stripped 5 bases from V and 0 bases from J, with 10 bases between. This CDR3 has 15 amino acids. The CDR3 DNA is TGCGCCAGCAGCGGTCGGGCAACAACTAATGAAAAACTGTTTTTT. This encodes CASSGRATTNEKLFF.

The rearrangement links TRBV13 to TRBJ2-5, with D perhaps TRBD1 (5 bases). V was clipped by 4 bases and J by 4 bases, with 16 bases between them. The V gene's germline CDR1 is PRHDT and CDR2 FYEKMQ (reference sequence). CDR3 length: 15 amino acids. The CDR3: CASSSRSGKGETQYF. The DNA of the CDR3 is TGTGCCAGCAGCTCCCGATCAGGGAAAGGAGAGACCCAGTACTTC.

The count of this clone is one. Written as DNA, the CDR3 is TGTGCCAGCTCACCTGCTGAGGGACGGAACTATGGCTACACCTTC. It codes for CASSPAEGRNYGYTF. The V call is TRBV18, the J call TRBJ1-2; perhaps TRBD1 as D (5 bases). The CDR3 is 15 residues long. Germline lookup yields CDR1 KGHSH and CDR2 LQKENI. V shed 3 bases and J shed 2 bases, with 13 bases lying between them. The whole variable domain, filled in from reference TRBV18 and TRBJ1-2, reads NAGVMQNPRHLVRRRGQEARLRCSPMKGHSHVYWYRQLPEEGLKFMVYLQKENIIDESGMPKERFSAEFPKEGPSILRIQQVVRGDSAAYFCASSPAEGRNYGYTFGSGTRLTVV.

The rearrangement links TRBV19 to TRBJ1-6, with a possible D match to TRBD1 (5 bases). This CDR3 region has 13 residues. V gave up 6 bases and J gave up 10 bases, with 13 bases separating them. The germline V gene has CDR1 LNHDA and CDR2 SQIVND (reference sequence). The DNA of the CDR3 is TGTGCCAGTAGGCCGGACTGGGACTCACCCCTCCACTTT. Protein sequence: CASRPDWDSPLHF.

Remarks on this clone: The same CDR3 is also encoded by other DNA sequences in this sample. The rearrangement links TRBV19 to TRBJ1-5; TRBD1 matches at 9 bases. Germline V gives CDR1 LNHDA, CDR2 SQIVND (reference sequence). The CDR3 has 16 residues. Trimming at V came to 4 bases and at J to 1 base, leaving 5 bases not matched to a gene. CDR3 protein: CASSTRQGGSNQPQHF. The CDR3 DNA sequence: TGTGCCAGTAGTACCCGACAGGGGGGAAGCAATCAGCCCCAGCATTTT.

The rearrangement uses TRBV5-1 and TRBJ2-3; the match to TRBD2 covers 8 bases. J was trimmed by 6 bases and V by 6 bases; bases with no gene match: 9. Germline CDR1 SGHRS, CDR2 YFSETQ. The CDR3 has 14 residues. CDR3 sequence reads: CASKIAGSGDTQYF. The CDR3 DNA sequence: TGCGCCAGCAAGATAGCGGGGTCTGGGGATACGCAGTATTTT.

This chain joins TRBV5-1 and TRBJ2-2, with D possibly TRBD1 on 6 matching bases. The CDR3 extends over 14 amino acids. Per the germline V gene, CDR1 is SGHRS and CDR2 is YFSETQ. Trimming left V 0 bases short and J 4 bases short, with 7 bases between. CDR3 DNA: TGCGCCAGCAGCTTGGACAGGGCCACCGGGGAGCTGTTTTTT. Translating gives CASSLDRATGELFF.

The CDR3 protein is CASSWDGRNQPQHF. The CDR3 bases are TGTGCCAGCAGCTGGGACGGTCGCAATCAGCCCCAGCATTTT. The V and J genes are TRBV6-5 and TRBJ1-5, with a possible D match to TRBD1 (5 bases). This CDR3 is 14 amino acids long. In germline, CDR1 is MNHEY, CDR2 SVGAGI. With 6 bases removed from V and 2 bases from J, the gap between germline ends came to 11 bases.

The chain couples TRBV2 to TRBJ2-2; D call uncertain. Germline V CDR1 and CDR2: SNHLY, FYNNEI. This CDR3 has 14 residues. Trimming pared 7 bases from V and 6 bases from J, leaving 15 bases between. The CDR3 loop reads CASTEVRSPGELFF. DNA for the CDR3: TGTGCCAGCACCGAAGTACGCAGCCCCGGGGAGCTGTTTTTT.

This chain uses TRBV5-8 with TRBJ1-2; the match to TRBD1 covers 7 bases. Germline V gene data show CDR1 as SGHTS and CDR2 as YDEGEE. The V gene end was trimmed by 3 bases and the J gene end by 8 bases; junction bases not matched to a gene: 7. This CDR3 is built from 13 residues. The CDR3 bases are TGTGCCAGCAGCTATGGGACAGTCCAGGGCTACACCTTC. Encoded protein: CASSYGTVQGYTF.

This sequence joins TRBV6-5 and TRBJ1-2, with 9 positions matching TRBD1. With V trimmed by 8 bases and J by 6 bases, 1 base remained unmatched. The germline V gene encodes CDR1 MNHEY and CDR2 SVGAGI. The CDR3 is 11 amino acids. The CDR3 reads CASGQGNGYTF. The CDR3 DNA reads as TGTGCCAGCGGACAGGGGAATGGCTACACCTTC.